This T cell receptor beta chain was identified during a study of CD8 T cells in Susac syndrome (dated by TCRdb to between 2018 and 2020). Regarding the study in general: The study used repertoire sequencing to test whether antigen drove CD8+ T cell activation and differentiation in Susac syndrome.

As for this clonotype: It has no known antigen specificity. No much larger clone is present one base from it, and per-base qualities are unavailable.

Results and caveats for the whole study, not just this receptor: The number of individuals in the TCR sequencing and HLA analysis was acknowledged as relatively small.

The germline V gene (reference sequence) gives CDR1 as DFQATT and CDR2 as SNEGSKA. From the cysteine through the phenylalanine, the CDR3 covers 14 amino acids. The entry retains the CDR3 DNA only, 42 bases that are in frame from base 1. V was cut back by 6 bases and J by 0 bases, leaving a gap of 15 bases between them. RNA was extracted with the RNeasy kit and 0.5 to 1 ug was reverse transcribed using random hexamers. The immunoSEQ multiplex PCR assay, covering 54 Vbeta and 13 Jbeta segments, was used to amplify TCR beta CDR3 regions. To correct PCR amplification bias, a synthetic template baseline was used for both primer optimization and computational correction. Per the authors' processing: Only productive sequences were kept, with reads annotated to V, D and J genes according to IMGT and analyzed in immunoSEQ Analyzer. To calculate clonality, Shannon entropy was normalized by log2 of the number of productive unique sequences and then subtracted from one. For each patient and control, public and private clones were evaluated within the 100 most prevalent clones. A clone was defined as Susac-specific if it was absent from the healthy and MS cohorts, from more than 850 published viral clones and from other ImmuneACCESS disease sequences. TCRdb reanalyzed the raw reads on its own, using fastp at Q25 for trimming and MiXCR for clone calling, and kept in-frame beta chains. Rows are unified per CDR3 protein, each entry keeping the most common DNA and genes. The authors' filters were not applied to this entry. The sample table records about 130,000 distinct CDR3 sequences; about 96% of these occur just once. Of the sample, over 0.1% is held by the ten largest clones.

High-throughput TCR beta sequencing profiled peripheral blood CD8+ and CD4+ T cells from healthy donors, Susac syndrome patients and multiple sclerosis patients. The healthy donors served as controls matched for age and sex. Bulk CD8+ and CD4+ T cells were purified magnetically by negative isolation, whereas CD8+ TEMRA cells were enriched by FACS. Blood was drawn into EDTA tubes, processed within 24 hours, and PBMCs were isolated by density gradient centrifugation. PBMCs intended for TCR sequencing were cryopreserved in liquid nitrogen and were subsequently thawed in a 37 degrees C water bath. The sorted or isolated CD4+, CD8+ and CD8+ TEMRA cells had a purity of 90% or higher.

The sequence links TRBV20-1 to TRBJ2-7, with TRBD2 tentatively as D gene (5 bases match). This receptor was taken from a human donor in good health. Sequencing input: CD4+ T cells from PBMCs. Read as DNA, the sequence is TGCAGTGCAGTCTCAGCGGCAAACTCCTACGAGCAGTACTTC. It translates to CSAVSAANSYEQYF.